This T cell receptor (beta chain) was sequenced for a study of T-cell memory formation after mild COVID-19. Study information: Clusters were largely donor specific. Overall study findings and caveats: CD4/CD8 balance characterized clones contracting day 15 to 85, and CD4+ skew characterized later expanders.

Note on this clonotype: Its antigen is currently unknown.

Each CDR3 protein is one row after TCRdb ran MiXCR on the 5' RACE reads. The sample lists 560,000 or so distinct CDR3 sequences, roughly 17% seen once, with less than 10% in the top ten. CDR1 and CDR2 (germline): LGHDT, YNNKEL (reference sequence). Trimming took off 2 bases at V and 5 bases at J, with 6 bases between the two ends. The CDR3 length is 12 residues. The sample comprised PBMCs or a T cell subset sorted from them (not recorded which). J is TRBJ2-5 and V is TRBV3-1; D is ambiguous. The receptor was isolated from an adult woman who had mild COVID-19 (a few samples of this study predate the infection). Cell type and time point are not known. The CDR3: CASSQKMETQYF. In DNA form, the CDR3 reads TGTGCCAGCAGCCAAAAGATGGAGACCCAGTACTTC.